This TCR beta chain is from a study of siplizumab effects on memory and regulatory T cells. With V trimmed by 6 bases and J by 1 base, 1 base remained unmatched. The CDR3 has 13 residues. The V gene's germline CDR1 is LNHDA and CDR2 SQIVND (reference sequence). TCRdb's table, derived via immunoSEQ multiplex PCR, lists solely in-frame clones and lacks some. The sample lists about 100,000 clones, 92% occurring once. The sample taken for sequencing was Tregs sorted from blood. The rearrangement links TRBV19 to TRBJ1-2; 8 positions match TRBD1. The sequence came from a human donor in good health. The DNA for the CDR3 is TGTGCCAGTAGAGGACAGGGTAACTATGGCTACACCTTC. Amino acids: CASRGQGNYGYTF.